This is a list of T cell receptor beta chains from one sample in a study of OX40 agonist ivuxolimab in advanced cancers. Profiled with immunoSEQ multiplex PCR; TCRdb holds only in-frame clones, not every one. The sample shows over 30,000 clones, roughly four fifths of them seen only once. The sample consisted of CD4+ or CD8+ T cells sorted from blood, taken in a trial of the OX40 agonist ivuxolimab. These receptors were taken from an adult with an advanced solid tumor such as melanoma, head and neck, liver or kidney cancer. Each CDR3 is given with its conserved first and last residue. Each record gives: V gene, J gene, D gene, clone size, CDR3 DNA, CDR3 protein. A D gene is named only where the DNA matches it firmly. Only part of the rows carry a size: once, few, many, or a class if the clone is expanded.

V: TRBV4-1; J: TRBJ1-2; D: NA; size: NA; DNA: TGCGCCAGCAGCCAAGATTTGTACATGGAGGGTCGAAAAAGTGGCTACACCTTC; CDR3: CASSQDLYMEGRKSGYTF
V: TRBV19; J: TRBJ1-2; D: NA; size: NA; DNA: TGTGCCAGTAGAGACAGGATTCGGGAGATTAACTATGGCTACACCTTC; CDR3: CASRDRIREINYGYTF
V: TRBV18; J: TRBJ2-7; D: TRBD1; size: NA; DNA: TGTGCCAGCTCACCACCGGGACAGGGCTACGAGCAGTACTTC; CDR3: CASSPPGQGYEQYF
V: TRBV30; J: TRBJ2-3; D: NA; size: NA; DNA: TGTGCCTGGAGTTCGGGTGGAGATACGCAGTATTTT; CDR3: CAWSSGGDTQYF
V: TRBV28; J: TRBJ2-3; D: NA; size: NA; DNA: TGTGCCAGCTCTACGGGAGCGGTGGGCACAGATACGCAGTATTTT; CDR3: CASSTGAVGTDTQYF
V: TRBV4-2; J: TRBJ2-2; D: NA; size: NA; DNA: TGTGCCAGCAGCCAAGACCAGAACACCGGGGAGCTGTTTTTT; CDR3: CASSQDQNTGELFF
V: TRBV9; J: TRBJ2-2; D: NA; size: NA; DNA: TGTGCCAGCAGCGTAGTTACCGGGGAGCTGTTTTTT; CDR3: CASSVVTGELFF
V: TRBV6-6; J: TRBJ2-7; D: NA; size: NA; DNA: TGTGCCAGCAGTTACCGAACACAATCCGTACTGAATGGGCAGTACTTC; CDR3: CASSYRTQSVLNGQYF
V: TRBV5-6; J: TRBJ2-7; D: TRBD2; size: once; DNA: TGTGCCAGCGCCGGGAGGCTCTCCTACGAGCAGTACTTC; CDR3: CASAGRLSYEQYF
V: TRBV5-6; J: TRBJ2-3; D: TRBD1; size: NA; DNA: TGTGCCAGCAGCTCCGGGACAGGGGGCCCTACAGATACGCAGTATTTT; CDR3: CASSSGTGGPTDTQYF
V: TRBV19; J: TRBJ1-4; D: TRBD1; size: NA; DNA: TGTGCCAGTAGTATCGGGACAGGGGAGGGAAAACTGTTTTTT; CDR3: CASSIGTGEGKLFF
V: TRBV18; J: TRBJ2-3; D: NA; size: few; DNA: TGTGCCAGCGGGATGCTGGGAAGCACAGATACGCAGTATTTT; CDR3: CASGMLGSTDTQYF
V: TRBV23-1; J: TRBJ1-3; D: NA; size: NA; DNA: TGCGCCAGCAGTCTAAAGCAGGGGCTGTTTTCCGGAAACACCATATATTTT; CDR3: CASSLKQGLFSGNTIYF
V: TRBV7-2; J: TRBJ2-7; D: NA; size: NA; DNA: TGTGCCAGCAGCTTAGATTTGATCGGCGTGCAGTACTTC; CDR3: CASSLDLIGVQYF
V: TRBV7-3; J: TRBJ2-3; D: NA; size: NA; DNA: TGTGCCAGCAGCTTGGGGGCTGGCGCAGATACGCAGTATTTT; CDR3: CASSLGAGADTQYF
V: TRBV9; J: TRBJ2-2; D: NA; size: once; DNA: TGTGCCAGCAGCACCCGGGGAGGGAACACCGGGGAGCTGTTTTTT; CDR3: CASSTRGGNTGELFF
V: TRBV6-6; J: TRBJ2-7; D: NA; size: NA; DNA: TGTGCCAGCAGAAGGGACGGACAGACCGCCTACGAGCAGTACTTC; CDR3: CASRRDGQTAYEQYF
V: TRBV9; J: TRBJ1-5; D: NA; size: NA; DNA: TGTGCCAGCAGCGTAGACGGTTATCAGCCCCAGCATTTT; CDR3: CASSVDGYQPQHF
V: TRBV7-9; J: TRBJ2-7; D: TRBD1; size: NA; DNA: TGTGCCAGCAGCTTATTGTGGGAACTAAAAGGGGGCGCCGGCGAGCAGTACTTC; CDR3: CASSLLWELKGGAGEQYF
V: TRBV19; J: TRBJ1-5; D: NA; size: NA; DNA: TGTGCCAGTAGTATAGAGTCGAGGAGCAATCAGCCCCAGCATTTT; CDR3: CASSIESRSNQPQHF
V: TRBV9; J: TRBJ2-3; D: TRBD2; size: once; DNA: TGTGCCAGCAGCGTAGCACTAGCGGGGGGTAATACAGATACGCAGTATTTT; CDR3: CASSVALAGGNTDTQYF
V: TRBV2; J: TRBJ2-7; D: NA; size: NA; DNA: TGTGCCAGCAGTGCCCTGTTTTACGAGCAGTACTTC; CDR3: CASSALFYEQYF
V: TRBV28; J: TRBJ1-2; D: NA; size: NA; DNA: TGTGCCAGCAGCGGCGTGAACTATGGCTACACCTTC; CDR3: CASSGVNYGYTF
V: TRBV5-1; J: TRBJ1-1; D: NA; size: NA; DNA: TGCGCCAGCAGCTTGGAGAAGGGGCTGCTCGAAATCGGCACTGAAGCTTTCTTT; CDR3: CASSLEKGLLEIGTEAFF
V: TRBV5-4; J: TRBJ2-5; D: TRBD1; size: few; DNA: TGTGCCAGCAGGATACAGGGGGCAAAGCAAGAGACCCAGTACTTC; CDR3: CASRIQGAKQETQYF
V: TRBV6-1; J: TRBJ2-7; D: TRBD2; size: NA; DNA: TGTGCCAGCAATAGAGCGGGAGGACCCTACGAGCAGTACTTC; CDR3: CASNRAGGPYEQYF
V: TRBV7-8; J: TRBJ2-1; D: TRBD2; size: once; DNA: TGTGCCAGCAGCACCCCAGAGGCGGGAGTGCGCGATGAGCAGTTCTTC; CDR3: CASSTPEAGVRDEQFF
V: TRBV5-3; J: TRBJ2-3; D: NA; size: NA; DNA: TGTGCCGGTGAAGGGACGCAGTATTTT; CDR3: CAGEGTQYF
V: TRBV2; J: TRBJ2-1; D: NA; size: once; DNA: TGTGCCAGCAGAGACATTACAGGGTACAATGAGCAGTTCTTC; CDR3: CASRDITGYNEQFF
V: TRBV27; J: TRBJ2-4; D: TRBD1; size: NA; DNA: TGTGCCAGCAGTTTATCCAGGGGGCCTAAAAACATTCAGTACTTC; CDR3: CASSLSRGPKNIQYF
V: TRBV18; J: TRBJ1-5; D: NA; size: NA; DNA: TGTGCCAGTTCAACAAGTGCTAGCAATCAGCCCCAGCATTTT; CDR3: CASSTSASNQPQHF
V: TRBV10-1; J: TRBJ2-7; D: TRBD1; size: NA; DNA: TGCGCCAGCAGCCGGGACAGGGGGCTCGAGCAGTACTTC; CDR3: CASSRDRGLEQYF
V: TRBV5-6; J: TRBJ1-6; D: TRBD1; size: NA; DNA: TGTGCCAGCAGCCGCGGGACAGTCGATTCACCCCTCCACTTT; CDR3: CASSRGTVDSPLHF
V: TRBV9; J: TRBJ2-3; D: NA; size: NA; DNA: TGTGCCAGCAGCCCTACCATCACCCGAGCGTTCGGGGGTACGCAGTATTTT; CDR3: CASSPTITRAFGGTQYF
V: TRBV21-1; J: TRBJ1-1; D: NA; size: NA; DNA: TGTGCCAGCAGCAAAAAGGGAAGCCAGACCTCACAGGAGATGAACACTGAAGCTTTCTTT; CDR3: CASSKKGSQTSQEMNTEAFF
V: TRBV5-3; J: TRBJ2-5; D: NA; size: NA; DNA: TGTGCCAGAAGCTCCGCCAGACAGCAAGAGACCCAGTACTTC; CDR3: CARSSARQQETQYF
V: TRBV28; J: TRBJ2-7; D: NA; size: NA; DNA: TGTGCCAGCAGTTCCAACTTCCACGAGCAGTACTTC; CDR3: CASSSNFHEQYF
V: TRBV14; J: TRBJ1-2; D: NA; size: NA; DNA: TGTGCCAGCAGTCCGGGCCTAAACTATGGCTACACCTTC; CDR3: CASSPGLNYGYTF
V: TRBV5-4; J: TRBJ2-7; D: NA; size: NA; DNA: TGTGCCAGCACCATGGAGGGGGTAGTCGGTAACGAGCAGTACTTC; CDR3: CASTMEGVVGNEQYF
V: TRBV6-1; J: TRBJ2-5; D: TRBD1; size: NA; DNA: TGTGCCAGCAGTCGGGACAGTTCCACCCAAGAGACCCAGTACTTC; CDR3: CASSRDSSTQETQYF
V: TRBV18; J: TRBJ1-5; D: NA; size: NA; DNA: TGTGCCAGCTCACCACCGGGAATTCAGCCCCAGCATTTT; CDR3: CASSPPGIQPQHF
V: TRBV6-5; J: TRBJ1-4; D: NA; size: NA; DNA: TGTGCCAGCAGCTCGACAGTGGACGAAAAACTGTTTTTT; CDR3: CASSSTVDEKLFF
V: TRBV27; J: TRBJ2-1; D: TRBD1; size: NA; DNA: TGTGCCAGCAGTTTATCCCGAGGGACAGGGGGCCAAGCTAGCGGTTATCAGTTCTTC; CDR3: CASSLSRGTGGQASGYQFF
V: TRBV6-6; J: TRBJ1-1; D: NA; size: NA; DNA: TGTGCCAGCAGCCTCTCGGGGGAGCTCAGCCCTGAAGCTTTCTTT; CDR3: CASSLSGELSPEAFF
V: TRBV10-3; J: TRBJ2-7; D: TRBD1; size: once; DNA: TGTGCCATCAGAGTTCAGGGGGACTCCTACGAGCAGTACTTC; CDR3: CAIRVQGDSYEQYF
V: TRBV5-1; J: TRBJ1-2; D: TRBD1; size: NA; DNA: TGCGCCAGCAGCTTGGAAGGGACAGGGGTTTATGGCTACACCTTC; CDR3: CASSLEGTGVYGYTF
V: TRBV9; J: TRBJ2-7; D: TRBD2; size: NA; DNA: TGTGCCAGCAGCGTAGGGGTAGCGGGAGTGGAAAGCGAGCAGTACTTC; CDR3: CASSVGVAGVESEQYF
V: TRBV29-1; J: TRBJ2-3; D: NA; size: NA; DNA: TGCAGCGTTGTTTTCGGGTCAGATACGCAGTATTTT; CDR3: CSVVFGSDTQYF
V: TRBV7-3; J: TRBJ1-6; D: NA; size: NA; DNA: TGTGCCAGCAGCTCCGAGGTGAATTCACCCCTCCACTTT; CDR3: CASSSEVNSPLHF
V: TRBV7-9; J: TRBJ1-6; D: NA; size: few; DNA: TGTGCCAGCAGCTTTCTCAATTCACCCCTCCACTTT; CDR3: CASSFLNSPLHF